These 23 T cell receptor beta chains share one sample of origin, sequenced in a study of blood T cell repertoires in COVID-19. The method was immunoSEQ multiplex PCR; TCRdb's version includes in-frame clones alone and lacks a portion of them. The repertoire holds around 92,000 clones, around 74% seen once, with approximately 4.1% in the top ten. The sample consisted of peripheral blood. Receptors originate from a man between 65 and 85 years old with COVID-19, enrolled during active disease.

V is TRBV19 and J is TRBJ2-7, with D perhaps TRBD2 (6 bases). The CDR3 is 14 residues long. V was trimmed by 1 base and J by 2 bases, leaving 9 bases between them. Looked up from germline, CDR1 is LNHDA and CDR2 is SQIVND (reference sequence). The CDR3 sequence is CASSIAEGPYEQYF. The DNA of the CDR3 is TGTGCCAGTAGTATAGCGGAGGGGCCCTACGAGCAGTACTTC. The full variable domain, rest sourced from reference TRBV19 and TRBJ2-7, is DGGITQSPKYLFRKEGQNVTLSCEQNLNHDAMYWYRQDPGQGLRLIYYSQIVNDFQKGDIAEGYSVSREKKESFPLTVTSAQKNPTAFYLCASSIAEGPYEQYFGPGTRLTVT.

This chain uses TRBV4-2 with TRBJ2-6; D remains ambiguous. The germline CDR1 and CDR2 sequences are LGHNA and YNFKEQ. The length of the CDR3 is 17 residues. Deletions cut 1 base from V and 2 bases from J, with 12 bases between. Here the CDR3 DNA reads TGTGCCAGCAGCCAAGCCCCAGTGGGCCCTGGGGCCAACGTCCTGACTTTC. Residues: CASSQAPVGPGANVLTF.

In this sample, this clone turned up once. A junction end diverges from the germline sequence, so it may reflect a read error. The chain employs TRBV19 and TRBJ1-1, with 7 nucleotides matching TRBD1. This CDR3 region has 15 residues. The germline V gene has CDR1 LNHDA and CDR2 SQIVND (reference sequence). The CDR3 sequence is CASIIRQGRRTEAFF. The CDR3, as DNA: TGTGCCAGTATTATACGACAGGGCCGGCGGACTGAAGCTTTCTTT. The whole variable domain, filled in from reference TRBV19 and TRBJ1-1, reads DGGITQSPKYLFRKEGQNVTLSCEQNLNHDAMYWYRQDPGQGLRLIYYSQIVNDFQKGDIAEGYSVSREKKESFPLTVTSAQKNPTAFYLCASIIRQGRRTEAFFGQGTRLTVV.

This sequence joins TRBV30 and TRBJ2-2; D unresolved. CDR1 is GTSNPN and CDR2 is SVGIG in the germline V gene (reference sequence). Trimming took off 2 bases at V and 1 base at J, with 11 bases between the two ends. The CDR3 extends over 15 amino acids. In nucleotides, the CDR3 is TGTGCCTGGAGTAGGAATAGCTGGAACACCGGGGAGCTGTTTTTT. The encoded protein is CAWSRNSWNTGELFF.

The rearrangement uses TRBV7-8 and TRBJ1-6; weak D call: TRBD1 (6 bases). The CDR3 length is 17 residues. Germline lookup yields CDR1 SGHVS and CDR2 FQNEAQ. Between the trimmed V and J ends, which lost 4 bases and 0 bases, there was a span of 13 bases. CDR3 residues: CASSYRQESSYNSPLHF. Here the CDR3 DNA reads TGTGCCAGCAGCTACCGACAGGAGAGCTCCTATAATTCACCCCTCCACTTT.

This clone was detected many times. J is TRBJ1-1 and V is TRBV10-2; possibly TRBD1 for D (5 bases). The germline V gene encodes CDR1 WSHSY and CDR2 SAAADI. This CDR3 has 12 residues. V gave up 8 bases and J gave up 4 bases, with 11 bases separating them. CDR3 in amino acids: CASSRGSTEAFF. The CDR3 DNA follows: TGCGCCAGCTCTCGGGGGAGCACTGAAGCTTTCTTT.

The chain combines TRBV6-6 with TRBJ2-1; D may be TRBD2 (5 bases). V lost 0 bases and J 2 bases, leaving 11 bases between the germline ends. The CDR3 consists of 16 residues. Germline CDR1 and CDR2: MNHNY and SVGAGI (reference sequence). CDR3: CASSYSSVPTYNEQFF. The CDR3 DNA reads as TGTGCCAGCAGTTACTCTAGCGTCCCTACCTACAATGAGCAGTTCTTC.

The CDR3 sequence is CATSSWGRNYEQYF. Here the CDR3 DNA reads TGTGCCACCTCGTCCTGGGGCCGAAACTACGAGCAGTACTTC. V gene TRBV6-5 combines with J gene TRBJ2-7; a possible D gene is TRBD1 (5 bases). The V gene's germline CDR1 is MNHEY and CDR2 SVGAGI. With 10 bases removed from V and 3 bases from J, the gap between germline ends came to 19 bases. This CDR3 has 14 amino acids.

The CDR3 protein is CASSSGLGGDTQYF. In DNA, the CDR3 is TGTGCCAGCAGCTCGGGACTTGGTGGAGATACGCAGTATTTT. The chain uses TRBV6-5 and TRBJ2-3; a weak D match, TRBD2 (6 bases). Germline CDR1 reads MNHEY; CDR2 reads SVGAGI. Trimming pared 6 bases from V and 5 bases from J, leaving 15 bases between. This CDR3 is built from 14 residues.

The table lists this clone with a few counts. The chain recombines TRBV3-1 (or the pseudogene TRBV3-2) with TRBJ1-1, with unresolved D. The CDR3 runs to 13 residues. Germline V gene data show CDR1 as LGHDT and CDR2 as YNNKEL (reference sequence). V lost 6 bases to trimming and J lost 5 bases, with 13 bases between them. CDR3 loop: CASSHERRTEAFF. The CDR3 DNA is TGTGCCAGCAGTCACGAACGGAGAACTGAAGCTTTCTTT.

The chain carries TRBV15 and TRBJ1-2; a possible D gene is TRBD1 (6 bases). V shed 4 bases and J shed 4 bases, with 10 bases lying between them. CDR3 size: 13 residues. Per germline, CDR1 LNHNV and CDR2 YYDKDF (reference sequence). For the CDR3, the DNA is TGTGCCACCAGCACCACAGGGTTCTATGGCTACACCTTC. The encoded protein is CATSTTGFYGYTF.

The CDR3 DNA is TGTGCCAGTAGTATGTCGTTGAGAGGCTACACCTTC. Translation gives CASSMSLRGYTF. V and J are TRBV19 and TRBJ1-2; D not resolved. V dropped 3 bases and J dropped 8 bases, with 10 bases sitting between them. The germline V gene has CDR1 LNHDA and CDR2 SQIVND (reference sequence). CDR3 size: 12 residues.

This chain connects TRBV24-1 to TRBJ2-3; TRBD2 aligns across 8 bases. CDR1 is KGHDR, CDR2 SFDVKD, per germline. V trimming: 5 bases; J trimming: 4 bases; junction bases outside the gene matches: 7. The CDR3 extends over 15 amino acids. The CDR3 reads CATSVSLAGPDTQYF. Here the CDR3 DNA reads TGTGCCACCAGTGTTTCGCTAGCGGGCCCAGATACGCAGTATTTT.

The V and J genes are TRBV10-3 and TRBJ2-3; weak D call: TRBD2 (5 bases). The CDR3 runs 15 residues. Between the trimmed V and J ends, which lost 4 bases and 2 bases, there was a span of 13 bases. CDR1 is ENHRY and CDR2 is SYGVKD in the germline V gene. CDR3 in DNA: TGTGCCATCAGTGGAGGCGGAGGATACACAGATACGCAGTATTTT. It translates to CAISGGGGYTDTQYF.

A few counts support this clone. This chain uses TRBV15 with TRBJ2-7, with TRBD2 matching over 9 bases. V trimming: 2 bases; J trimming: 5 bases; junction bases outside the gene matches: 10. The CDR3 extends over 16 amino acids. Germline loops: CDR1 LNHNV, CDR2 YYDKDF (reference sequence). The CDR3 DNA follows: TGTGCCACCAGCAGATTAGGGTCTAGCGGGATAAACGAGCAGTACTTC. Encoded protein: CATSRLGSSGINEQYF. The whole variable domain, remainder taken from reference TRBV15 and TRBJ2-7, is DAMVIQNPRYQVTQFGKPVTLSCSQTLNHNVMYWYQQKSSQAPKLLFHYYDKDFNNEADTPDNFQSRRPNTSFCFLDIRSPGLGDTAMYLCATSRLGSSGINEQYFGPGTRLTVT.

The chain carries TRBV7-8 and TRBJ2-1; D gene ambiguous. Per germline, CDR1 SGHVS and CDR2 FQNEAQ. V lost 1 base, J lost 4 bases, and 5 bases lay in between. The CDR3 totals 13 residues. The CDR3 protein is CASSLVRYNEQFF. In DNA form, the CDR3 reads TGTGCCAGCAGCTTAGTTCGGTACAATGAGCAGTTCTTC.

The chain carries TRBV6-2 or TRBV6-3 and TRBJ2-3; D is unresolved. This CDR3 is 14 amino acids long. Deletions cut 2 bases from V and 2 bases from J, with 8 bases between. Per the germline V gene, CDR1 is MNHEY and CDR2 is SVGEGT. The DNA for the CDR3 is TGTGCCAGCAGTTACCGCGACTTCACAGATACGCAGTATTTT. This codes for CASSYRDFTDTQYF.

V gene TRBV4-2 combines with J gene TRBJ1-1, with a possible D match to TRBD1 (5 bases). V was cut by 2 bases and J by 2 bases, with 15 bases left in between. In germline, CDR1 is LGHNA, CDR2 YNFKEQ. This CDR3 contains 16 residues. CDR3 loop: CASSQSRQQPNTEAFF. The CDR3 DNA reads TGTGCCAGCAGCCAAAGTAGACAGCAACCTAACACTGAAGCTTTCTTT.

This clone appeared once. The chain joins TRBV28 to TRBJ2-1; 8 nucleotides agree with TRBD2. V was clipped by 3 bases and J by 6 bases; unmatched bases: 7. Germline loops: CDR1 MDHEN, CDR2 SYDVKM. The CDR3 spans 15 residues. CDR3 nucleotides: TGTGCCAGCAGTTTTTCCAGCGGGAGAGTCAATGAGCAGTTCTTC. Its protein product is CASSFSSGRVNEQFF. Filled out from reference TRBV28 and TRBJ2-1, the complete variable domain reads DVKVTQSSRYLVKRTGEKVFLECVQDMDHENMFWYRQDPGLGLRLIYFSYDVKMKEKGDIPEGYSVSREKKERFSLILESASTNQTSMYLCASSFSSGRVNEQFFGPGTRLTVL.

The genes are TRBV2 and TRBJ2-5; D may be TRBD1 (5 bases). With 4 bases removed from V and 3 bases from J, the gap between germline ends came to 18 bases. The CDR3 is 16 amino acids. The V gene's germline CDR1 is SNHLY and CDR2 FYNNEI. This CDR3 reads CASSGGRAGQEETQYF. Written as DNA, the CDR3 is TGTGCCAGCAGTGGCGGCCGGGCAGGGCAAGAAGAGACCCAGTACTTC.

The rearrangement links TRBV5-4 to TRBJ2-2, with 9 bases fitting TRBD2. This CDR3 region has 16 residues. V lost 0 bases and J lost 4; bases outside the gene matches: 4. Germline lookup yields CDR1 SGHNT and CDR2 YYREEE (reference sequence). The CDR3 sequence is CASSLALAGLTGELFF. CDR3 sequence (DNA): TGTGCCAGCAGCTTGGCTCTAGCGGGACTCACCGGGGAGCTGTTTTTT.

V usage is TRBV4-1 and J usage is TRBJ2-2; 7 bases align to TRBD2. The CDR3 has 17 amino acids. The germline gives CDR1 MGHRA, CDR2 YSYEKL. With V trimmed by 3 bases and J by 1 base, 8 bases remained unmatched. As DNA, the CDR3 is TGCGCCAGCAGCCAGAGGATGGCGGGAGTGAACACCGGGGAGCTGTTTTTT. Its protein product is CASSQRMAGVNTGELFF.

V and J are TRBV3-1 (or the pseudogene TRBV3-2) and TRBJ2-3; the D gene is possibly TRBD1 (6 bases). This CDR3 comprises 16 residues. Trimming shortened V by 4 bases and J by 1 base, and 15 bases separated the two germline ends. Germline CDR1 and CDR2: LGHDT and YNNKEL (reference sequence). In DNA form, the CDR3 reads TGTGCCAGCAGCCTCCCGGAGGCAGGGGGCACAGATACGCAGTATTTT. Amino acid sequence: CASSLPEAGGTDTQYF.